The clone carrying this TCR beta chain was seen many times. These data originate in a study of T-cell reconstitution after alpha-beta-depleted transplantation in children. Preparation of the TCRbeta library involved a method that used unique molecular identifiers. TCRdb reprocessed the PCR reads via MiXCR and lists one record per CDR3 protein. This table has over 70,000 distinct CDR3 sequences, 10% to 15% appearing once. The source is a human donor who donated a stem cell graft to a child with inherited bone marrow failure. Sequenced material: PBMCs from the stem cell graft donor, taken from the stem cell graft.

The CDR3 region has the DNA TGCAGCGTTGCCGGGGAAGCGGGAGGGCCCGGTTACGAGCAGTACTTC. As protein: CSVAGEAGGPGYEQYF. The chain joins TRBV29-1 to TRBJ2-7; 10 nucleotides align to TRBD2. Germline V gene lookup returns CDR1 SQVTM and CDR2 ANQGSEA. Losses at the gene ends were 4 bases for V and 4 bases for J; bases not matched to a gene: 13. This CDR3 is built from 16 residues.